This T cell receptor beta chain came from a study of CD8+ T cells in alopecia areata. Study background: Dosing with tofacitinib proceeded for 6 to 18 months, followed by 6 months off drug.

CDR1 LNHNV and CDR2 YYDKDF come from the germline V gene (reference sequence). V lost 1 base and J lost 6, with 3 bases in between. This CDR3 contains 11 residues. PBMCs provided sorted CD4+ and CD8+ T cells. Extracted RNA was reverse transcribed into cDNA, the sequencing template. The table came from immunoSEQ multiplex PCR; TCRdb's copy has only in-frame clones and leaves some out. The sample includes about 150,000 clones, around 55% of them seen just once. Study observations and caveats: Clonality exceeded that of normal scalp in lesional scalp, most notably in alopecia totalis/universalis.

With respect to this clone: The target antigen is unknown.

This TCR came from a human donor with alopecia areata. The sample here was CD8+ T cells sorted from blood, taken at week 0. The chain employs TRBV15 and TRBJ1-1; D call uncertain. The CDR3 DNA is TGTGCCACCAGCAGAGGTGCTGAAGCTTTCTTT. Translated, it gives CATSRGAEAFF.